This TCR beta chain was recorded in a study of monozygotic twins with inflammatory bowel disease. This CDR3 spans 16 amino acids. Per the germline V gene, CDR1 is SGHKS and CDR2 is YYEKEE (reference sequence). Using the 5' RACE reads, TCRdb records one entry per CDR3 protein without DNA. This listing includes approximately 390,000 distinct CDR3 sequences. V and J are TRBV5-5 and TRBJ2-5; TCRdb's assignment of TRBD2 cannot be checked, as there is no DNA. Sequencing was performed on blood. The source of this sequence is a human donor with ulcerative colitis or Crohn's disease, or a healthy co-twin of an affected twin (not recorded which). The CDR3 spells CASSPELAGTVETQYF.